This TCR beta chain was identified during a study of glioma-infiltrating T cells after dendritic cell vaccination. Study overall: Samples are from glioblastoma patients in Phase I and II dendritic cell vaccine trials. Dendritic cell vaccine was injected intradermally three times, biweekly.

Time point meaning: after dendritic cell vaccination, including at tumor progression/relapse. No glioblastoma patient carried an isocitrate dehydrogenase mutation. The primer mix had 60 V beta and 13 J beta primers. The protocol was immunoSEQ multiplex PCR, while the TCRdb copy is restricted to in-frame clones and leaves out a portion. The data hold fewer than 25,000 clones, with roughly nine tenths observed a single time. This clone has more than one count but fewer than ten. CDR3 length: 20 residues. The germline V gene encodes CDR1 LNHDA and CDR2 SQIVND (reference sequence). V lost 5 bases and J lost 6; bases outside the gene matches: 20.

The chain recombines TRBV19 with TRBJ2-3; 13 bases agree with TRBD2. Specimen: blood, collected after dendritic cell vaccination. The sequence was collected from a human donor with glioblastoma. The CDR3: CASSFNPTRLAGGRRDTQYF. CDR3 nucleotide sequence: TGTGCCAGTAGTTTCAACCCCACTCGACTAGCGGGGGGCCGGCGGGATACGCAGTATTTT.